Presented here are 9 T cell receptor beta chains from one specimen sequenced in a study of identical twins. MiXCR, applied by TCRdb to the 5' RACE reads, yields one record per CDR3 protein. The sample lists 1.5 million to 2 million distinct CDR3 sequences, more than 30% occurring once. The sequenced sample was cord blood. All receptors derive from a newborn girl in good health.

As concerns this clonotype: One end of the junction fails to match germline, which may point to a read error. V is TRBV7-9 and J is TRBJ1-2, with no clear D. Germline V CDR1 and CDR2: SEHNR, FQNEAQ (reference sequence). The length of the CDR3 is 13 residues. As DNA, the CDR3 is TGTGCCAGCAGCCCTGCAAGGGCATATGACTACACCTTC. Translation gives CASSPARAYDYTF. Complete variable domain (other parts from reference TRBV7-9 and TRBJ1-2): DTGVSQNPRHKITKRGQNVTFRCDPISEHNRLYWYRQTLGQGPEFLTYFQNEAQLEKSRLLSDRFSAERPKGSFSTLEIQRTEQGDSAMYLCASSPARAYDYTFGSGTRLTVV.

This clonotype showed up just a few times. The chain couples TRBV29-1 to TRBJ2-3, with 10 bases aligning to TRBD2. Germline CDR1 is SQVTM and CDR2 is ANQGSEA. Germline trimming cut 4 bases from V and 6 bases from J; bases unmatched to any gene: 19. This CDR3 has 18 residues. This CDR3 reads CSVAPLTSGPHFGDTQYF. In DNA form, the CDR3 reads TGCAGCGTTGCCCCTCTGACTAGCGGGCCACACTTTGGGGATACGCAGTATTTT.

The chain has TRBV10-3 and TRBJ2-2; either TRBD1 or TRBD2 may fit D (6 bases each). The CDR3 covers 16 residues. The germline V and J ends were trimmed by 0 bases and 1 base, with 9 bases remaining between them. Germline V gene data show CDR1 as ENHRY and CDR2 as SYGVKD. The CDR3 DNA sequence: TGTGCCATCAGTGAGTCGAGGGGGGAGAACACCGGGGAGCTGTTTTTT. Amino acids: CAISESRGENTGELFF.

A word on this clonotype: One end of the junction is discordant with germline, which a read error may explain. The chain combines TRBV11-2 with TRBJ1-2; tentatively, D is TRBD1 (5 bases). Looked up from germline, CDR1 is SGHAT and CDR2 is FQNNGV. The CDR3 loop spans 15 amino acids. Here the CDR3 DNA reads TGTGCCAGCAGCTTGGACAATCTGGTCGACTATGGCTGCACCTTC. Its protein product is CASSLDNLVDYGCTF. Drawing the rest from reference TRBV11-2 and TRBJ1-2, the complete variable domain is EAGVAQSPRYKIIEKRQSVAFWCNPISGHATLYWYQQILGQGPKLLIQFQNNGVVDDSQLPKDRFSAERLKGVDSTLKIQPAKLEDSAVYLCASSLDNLVDYGCTFGSGTRLTVV.

Of note for this clonotype: A junction boundary mismatches the germline segment, possibly from a read error. CDR3 sequence: CASSYGLLTYDQCF. In nucleotides, the CDR3 is TGCGCCAGCAGCTATGGACTCCTAACCTACGATCAGTGCTTC. The rearrangement links TRBV5-1 to TRBJ2-7; D may be TRBD2 (5 bases). CDR3 length equals 14 residues. Germline-derived CDR1 and CDR2 are SGHRS and YFSETQ. The whole variable domain, remainder taken from reference TRBV5-1 and TRBJ2-7, is KAGVTQTPRYLIKTRGQQVTLSCSPISGHRSVSWYQQTPGQGLQFLFEYFSETQRNKGNFPGRFSGRQFSNSRSEMNVSTLELGDSALYLCASSYGLLTYDQCFGPGTRLTVT.

V gene TRBV6-6 combines with J gene TRBJ1-2; possibly TRBD1 for D (6 bases). The CDR3 consists of 13 residues. Trimming took 6 bases from V and 8 from J, leaving 16 bases between them. Germline-derived CDR1 and CDR2 are MNHNY and SVGAGI (reference sequence). The CDR3 protein is CASRDYREGGYTF. DNA for the CDR3: TGTGCCAGCAGGGACTACAGGGAAGGGGGCTACACCTTC.

This clonotype has just a few counts. The chain employs TRBV28 and TRBJ2-4, with 10 bases matching TRBD2. V lost 4 bases to trimming and J lost 3 bases; unmatched junction nucleotides: 9. CDR1 is MDHEN, CDR2 SYDVKM, per germline. CDR3 length: 17 amino acids. CDR3 bases: TGTGCCAGCAGTTCATGGACTAGCGGATCCCTCAAAAACATTCAGTACTTC. Translating it yields CASSSWTSGSLKNIQYF.

The rearrangement links TRBV5-4 to TRBJ2-1, with 9 positions matching TRBD1. This CDR3 spans 14 amino acids. With 5 bases clipped from V and 8 bases from J, the junction kept 8 bases outside the gene matches. The V gene's germline CDR1 is SGHNT and CDR2 YYREEE (reference sequence). CDR3 residues: CASRPGQGIDEQFF. The CDR3 DNA follows: TGTGCCAGCAGGCCGGGACAGGGAATCGATGAGCAGTTCTTC.

V is TRBV12-3 or TRBV12-4 and J is TRBJ2-3; TRBD2 is a possible D gene (6 bases). The CDR3 has 13 amino acids. V was cut by 6 bases and J by 6 bases, with 13 bases left in between. In DNA form, the CDR3 reads TGTGCCAGCAGCCGGGACTCAAGGGATACGCAGTATTTT. Its translation is CASSRDSRDTQYF.